This TCR beta chain originates from a study of identical twins. V lost 6 bases, J lost 6 bases, and 11 bases lay in between. The CDR3 consists of 12 residues. Regarding the study as a whole: High-abundance cord blood beta clonotypes had fewer insertions; memory repertoires showed none. Its conclusions, products of cross-sectional statistical analysis, did not come from following the same donors.

Template switching supplied a universal primer site; unique molecular identifiers were carried on the cDNA. TCRdb redid the calling of the 5' RACE reads with MiXCR, one entry per CDR3 protein. The sample gives some 1,700,000 distinct CDR3 sequences, around 33% of which show up once; 0.25% to 0.3% is in the top ten. Healthy Caucasians made up all donors. Details on this clonotype: Its antigen is undetermined.

The source of this sequence is a newborn girl in good health. The chain uses TRBV12-3 or TRBV12-4 and TRBJ1-2, with a possible D match to TRBD1 (5 bases). Sequenced material: cord blood. CDR3: CASSHTTDGYTF. In nucleotides, the CDR3 is TGTGCCAGCAGCCACACGACAGATGGCTACACCTTC.